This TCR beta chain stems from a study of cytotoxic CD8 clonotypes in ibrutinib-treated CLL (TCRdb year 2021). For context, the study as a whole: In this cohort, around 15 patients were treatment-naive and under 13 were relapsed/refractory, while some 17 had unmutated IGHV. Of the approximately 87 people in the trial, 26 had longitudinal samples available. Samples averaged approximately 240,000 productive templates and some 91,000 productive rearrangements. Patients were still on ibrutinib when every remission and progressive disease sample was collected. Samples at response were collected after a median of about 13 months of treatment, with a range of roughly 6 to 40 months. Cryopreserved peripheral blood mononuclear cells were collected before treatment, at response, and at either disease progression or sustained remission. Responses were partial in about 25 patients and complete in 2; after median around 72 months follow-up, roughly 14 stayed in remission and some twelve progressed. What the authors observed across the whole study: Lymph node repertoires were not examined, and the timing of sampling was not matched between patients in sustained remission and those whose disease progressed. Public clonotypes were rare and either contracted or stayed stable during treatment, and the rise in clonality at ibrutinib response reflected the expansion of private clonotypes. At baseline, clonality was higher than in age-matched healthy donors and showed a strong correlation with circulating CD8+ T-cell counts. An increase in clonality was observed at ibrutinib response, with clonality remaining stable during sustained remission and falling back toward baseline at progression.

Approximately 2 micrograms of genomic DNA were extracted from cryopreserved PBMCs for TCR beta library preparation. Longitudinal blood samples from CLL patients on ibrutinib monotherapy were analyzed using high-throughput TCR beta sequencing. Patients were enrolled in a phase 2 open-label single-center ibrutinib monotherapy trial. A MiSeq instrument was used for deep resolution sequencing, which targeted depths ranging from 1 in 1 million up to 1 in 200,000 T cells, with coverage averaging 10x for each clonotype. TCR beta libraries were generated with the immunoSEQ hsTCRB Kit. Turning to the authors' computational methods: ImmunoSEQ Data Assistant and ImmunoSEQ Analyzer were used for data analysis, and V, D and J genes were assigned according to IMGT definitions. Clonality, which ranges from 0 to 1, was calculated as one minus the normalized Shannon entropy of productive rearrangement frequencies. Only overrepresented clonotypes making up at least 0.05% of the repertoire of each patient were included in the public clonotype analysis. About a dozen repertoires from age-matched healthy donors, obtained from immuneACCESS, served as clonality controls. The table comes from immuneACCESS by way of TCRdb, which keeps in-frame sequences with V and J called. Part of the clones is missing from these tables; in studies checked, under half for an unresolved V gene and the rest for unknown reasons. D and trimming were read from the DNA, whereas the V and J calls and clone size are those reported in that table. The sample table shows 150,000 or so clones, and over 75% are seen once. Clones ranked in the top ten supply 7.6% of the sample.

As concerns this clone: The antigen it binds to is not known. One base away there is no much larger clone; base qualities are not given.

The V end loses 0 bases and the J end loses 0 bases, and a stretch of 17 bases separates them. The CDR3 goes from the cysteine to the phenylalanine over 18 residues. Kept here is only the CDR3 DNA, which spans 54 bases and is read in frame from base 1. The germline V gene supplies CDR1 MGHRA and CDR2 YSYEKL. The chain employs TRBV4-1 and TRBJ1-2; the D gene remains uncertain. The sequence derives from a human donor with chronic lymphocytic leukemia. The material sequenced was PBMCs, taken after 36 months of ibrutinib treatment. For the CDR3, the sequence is CASSQDLLTNSANYGYTF. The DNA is TGCGCCAGCAGCCAAGATTTGTTAACCAACTCTGCTAACTATGGCTACACCTTC.